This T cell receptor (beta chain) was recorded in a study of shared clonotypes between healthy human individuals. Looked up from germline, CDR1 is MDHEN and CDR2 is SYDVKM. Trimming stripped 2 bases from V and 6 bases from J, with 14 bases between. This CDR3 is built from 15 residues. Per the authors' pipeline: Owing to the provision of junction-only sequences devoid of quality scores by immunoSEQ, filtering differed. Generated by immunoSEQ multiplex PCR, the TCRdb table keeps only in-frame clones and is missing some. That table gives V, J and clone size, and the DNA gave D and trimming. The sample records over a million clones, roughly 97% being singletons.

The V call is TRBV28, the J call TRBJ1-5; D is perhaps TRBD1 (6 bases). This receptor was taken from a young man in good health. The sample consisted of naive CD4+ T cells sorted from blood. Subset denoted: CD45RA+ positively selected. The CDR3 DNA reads TGTGCCAGCAGTTTAGGGTCCGCAGGGGCTCAGCCCCAGCATTTT. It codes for CASSLGSAGAQPQHF. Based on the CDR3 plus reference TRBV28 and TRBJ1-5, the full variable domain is DVKVTQSSRYLVKRTGEKVFLECVQDMDHENMFWYRQDPGLGLRLIYFSYDVKMKEKGDIPEGYSVSREKKERFSLILESASTNQTSMYLCASSLGSAGAQPQHFGDGTRLSIL.